This entry concerns a single T cell receptor (beta chain). Its antigen remains unidentified. The PCR made use of 60 Vbeta and 13 Jbeta primers. Produced via immunoSEQ multiplex PCR; TCRdb's table is partial and in-frame only. The data include 150,000 to 200,000 clones; the top ten clones carry about 0.8%. The germline CDR1 and CDR2 sequences are PRHDT and FYEKMQ (reference sequence). The CDR3 contains 15 residues. Deletions cut 5 bases from V and 8 bases from J, with 18 bases between. The data derive from a study of cytomegalovirus exposure and HLA in healthy donors. General study points: Most TCR sequences showed up rarely, but some public TCRs showed up in many donors. Diagnosis of cytomegalovirus status made by the classifier reportedly showed high specificity and sensitivity. When presence/absence was analysed, sequencing depth was taken to be roughly uniform across donors. When a later analysis was performed, an Asian-associated ancestry cluster reportedly had fewer N-insertions than the approximately 680-donor mean.

Sequenced sample: PBMCs. J is TRBJ1-4 and V is TRBV13; a weak D match, TRBD1 (6 bases). The clonotype comes from a woman younger than 30 in good health and CMV-seropositive. This CDR3 reads CASSLRYRVNEKLFF. CDR3 sequence (DNA): TGTGCCAGCAGCCTTCGATACAGGGTTAACGAAAAACTGTTTTTT.